This TCR beta chain was recorded in a study of early T cells in non-severe SARS-CoV-2 infection. In this sample, this clonotype turned up a few times. J gave up 1 base and V 4 bases, and 4 bases lay outside the gene matches. Germline CDR1 SGHRS, CDR2 YFSETQ. This CDR3 is 14 amino acids long. TCRdb used MiXCR to reprocess the 5' RACE reads, holding one entry per CDR3 protein. The sample consists of around 45,000 distinct CDR3 sequences, around 4.1% of them appearing once. This sequence originates from an adult who was a healthcare worker with PCR-confirmed SARS-CoV-2 infection or an uninfected control (not recorded which). Sequences were obtained from whole blood. The V gene is TRBV5-1, the J gene TRBJ2-7; 8 nucleotides align to TRBD1. The CDR3 loop reads CASSTGQGSYEQYF. The CDR3 coding sequence is TGCGCCAGCAGCACAGGACAGGGTTCCTACGAGCAGTACTTC.